These T cell receptor beta chains were read from a single sample in a study of blood T cell repertoires in COVID-19. Generated by immunoSEQ multiplex PCR, the TCRdb table keeps only in-frame clones and is missing some. The sample contains about 370,000 clones, 85% to 90% of which appear only once. Input material: PBMCs or T cells enriched from blood (not recorded which). These receptors were taken from a young man who had recovered from COVID-19. Each CDR3 is given with its conserved first and last residue. The D gene is left open where the match is weak. A row's size may be missing; if present it is once, few, many or a size class.

abundance,d_gene,j_gene,v_gene,CDR3nt,CDR3aa
-,-,TRBJ1-3,TRBV28,TGTGCCAGCAGTCCAGGGGCCCTTTCTGGAAACACCATATATTTT,CASSPGALSGNTIYF
once,TRBD1,TRBJ1-1,TRBV6-5,TGTGCCAGCAGTTTACAGGGGGGTAGCACTGAAGCTTTCTTT,CASSLQGGSTEAFF
-,TRBD1,TRBJ2-1,TRBV5-1,TGCGCCAGCAGCGTGACAGGGGGGCTCAATGAGCAGTTCTTC,CASSVTGGLNEQFF
-,-,TRBJ2-3,TRBV7-3,TGTGCCAGCAGCTTAGGGGCTAGCGCGGGAGATACGCAGTATTTT,CASSLGASAGDTQYF
once,-,TRBJ1-2,TRBV14,TGTGCCAGCAGCCAAGTCATAGCACCTCATGGCTACACCTTC,CASSQVIAPHGYTF
-,TRBD1,TRBJ2-2,TRBV18,TGTGCCAGCTCATCGACAGGGGGTAATACCGGGGAGCTGTTTTTT,CASSSTGGNTGELFF
-,-,TRBJ2-7,TRBV7-4,TGTGCCAGCAGCCCTCCCCTCGAGCAGTACTTC,CASSPPLEQYF
few,-,TRBJ1-2,TRBV19,TGTGCCAGTAGTCCAGACAGGAATGGCTACACCTTC,CASSPDRNGYTF
-,-,TRBJ2-5,TRBV28,TGTGCCAGCAGTACGGACAAAGAGACCCAGTACTTC,CASSTDKETQYF
-,-,TRBJ2-7,TRBV15,TGTGCCACCAGCAGAGATTCCCCGAGCTCCTACGAGCAGTACTTC,CATSRDSPSSYEQYF
-,-,TRBJ1-5,TRBV28,TGTGCCAGCAGCCAATTCCCAGAGCCCCAGCATTTT,CASSQFPEPQHF